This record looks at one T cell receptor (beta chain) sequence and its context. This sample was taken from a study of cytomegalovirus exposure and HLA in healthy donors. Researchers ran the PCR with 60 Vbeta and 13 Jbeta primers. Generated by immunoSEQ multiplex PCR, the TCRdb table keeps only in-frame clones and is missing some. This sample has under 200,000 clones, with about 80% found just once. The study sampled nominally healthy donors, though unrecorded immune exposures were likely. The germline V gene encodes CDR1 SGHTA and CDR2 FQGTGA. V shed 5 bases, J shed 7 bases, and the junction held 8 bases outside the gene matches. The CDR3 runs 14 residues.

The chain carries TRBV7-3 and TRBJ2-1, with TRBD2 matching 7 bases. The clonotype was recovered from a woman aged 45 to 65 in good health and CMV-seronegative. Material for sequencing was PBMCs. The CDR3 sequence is CASSPTSVMNEQFF. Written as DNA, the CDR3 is TGTGCCAGCAGCCCCACTAGCGTGATGAATGAGCAGTTCTTC.